This T cell receptor (beta chain) was sequenced for a study of T cell repertoires in cytomegalovirus infection (dated by TCRdb to the late 2010s). A note on the overall study: Donor HLA type was relevant to the analysis, because carriage of CMV infection together with the matching HLA type was indicated by public TCR beta signatures. On the study overall, not on this receptor specifically: In both this cohort and an independent cohort of approximately 350 donors, the cumulative frequency of public TCR beta family members distinguished carriers of CMV infection plus the relevant HLA type. The ex vivo response was dominated by HLA-C-restricted CMV-specific TCR beta clonotypes, which also provided the single most frequent clonotype in two of eight donors.

Notes on this clonotype: No antigen is known for it. Qualities for individual bases were not recorded, and no much larger clone is one base off.

Sequencer: Illumina HiSeq 1500. Starting from the raw public reads, TCRdb applied fastp trimming at Q25, assembled clones with MiXCR and retained in-frame beta chains. Rows are unified per CDR3 protein, each entry keeping the most common DNA and genes. Recorded for this sample are roughly 720,000 distinct CDR3 sequences; 35% of them occurred a single time. The leading ten clones occupy under 3% of the sample. For CDR1 and CDR2, the germline V gene lists SGHVS and FQNEAQ. The CDR3 spans 15 residues, from the cysteine through the phenylalanine. Only the CDR3 DNA is retained, 45 bases long and in frame from the first base. V is pruned by 8 bases and J by 3 bases, leaving 12 bases of the junction without a gene match.

The TCR comes from a human donor in good health (CMV status not recorded). Some clones in this sample may be carry-over from other donors' samples. The receptor chain draws on TRBV7-8 and TRBJ1-1, and 7 junction bases match TRBD1. Material for sequencing was PBMCs. The CDR3 loop reads CASGGSRTGDTEAFF. DNA sequence: TGTGCCAGCGGGGGATCCAGGACAGGAGACACTGAAGCTTTCTTT.